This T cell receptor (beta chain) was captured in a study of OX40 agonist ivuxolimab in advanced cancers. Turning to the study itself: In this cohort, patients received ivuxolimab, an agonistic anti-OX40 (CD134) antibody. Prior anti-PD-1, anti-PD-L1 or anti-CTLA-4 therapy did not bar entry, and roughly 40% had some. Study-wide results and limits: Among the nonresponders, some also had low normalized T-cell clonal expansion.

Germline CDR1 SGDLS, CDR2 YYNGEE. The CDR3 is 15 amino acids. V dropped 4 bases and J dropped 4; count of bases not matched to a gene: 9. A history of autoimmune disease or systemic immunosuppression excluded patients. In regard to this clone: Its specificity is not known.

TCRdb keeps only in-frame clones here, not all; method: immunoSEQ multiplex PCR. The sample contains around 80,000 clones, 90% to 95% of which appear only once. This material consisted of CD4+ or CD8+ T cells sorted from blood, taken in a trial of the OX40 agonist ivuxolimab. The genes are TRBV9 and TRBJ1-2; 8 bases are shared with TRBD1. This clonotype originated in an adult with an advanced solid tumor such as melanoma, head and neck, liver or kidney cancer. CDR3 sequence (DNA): TGTGCCAGCAGCCCTTATGACAGGGGCGGCTATGGCTACACCTTC. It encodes CASSPYDRGGYGYTF.